This T cell receptor beta chain comes out of a study of T-cell reconstitution after alpha-beta-depleted transplantation in children. Broader study findings: Hyperexpanded clones declined; after one year, newly produced T cells mostly supplied diversity. Expanded graft clones numbering several hundred reportedly gave rise to alpha-beta T cells about two months after transplant. Diversity of TCRbeta at day 60 was high in some patients, arising from surviving recipient T cells and thymic progenitors.

This clonotype was seen a few times. Its target is unknown. Preparation of the TCRbeta library used unique molecular identifiers. TCRdb processed the PCR reads anew with MiXCR; each CDR3 protein has one entry. This table holds some 840,000 distinct CDR3 sequences, around 17% found once. This sequence was found in a male patient aged 10 to 17 who had a stem cell transplant for acute lymphoblastic leukemia, so the T cells may come from the graft donor. The sequencing used PBMCs, mostly from graft donor cells, collected 360 days after TCRalphabeta/CD19-depleted stem cell transplant.

This CDR3 reads CASSVWPGQGADEQYF. CDR3 in DNA: TGCGCCAGCAGCGTATGGCCGGGACAGGGGGCTGACGAGCAGTACTTC. This sequence joins TRBV5-1 and TRBJ2-7; 12 bases fit TRBD1. This CDR3 has 16 residues. Trimming at V came to 4 bases and at J to 5 bases, leaving 10 bases not matched to a gene. Germline lookup yields CDR1 SGHRS and CDR2 YFSETQ.